A selection of T cell receptor beta chains follows, all from one sample in a study of human T cells and chemical hapten exposure. Each CDR3 protein gets one entry after TCRdb re-called the RACE reads with MiXCR. The sample contains under 75,000 distinct CDR3 sequences, 7.5% to 9.5% of which appear only once. The source material was whole blood, sampled in connection with sensitization to the hapten diphenylcyclopropenone (DPC). These receptor sequences come from a woman aged 45-65 years with alopecia areata. Some clones in this sample may be carry-over from other donors' samples. Both conserved end residues are part of each CDR3. A D gene is named only where the DNA matches it firmly. Size values are once, few and many counts, or a class for expanded clones, and some rows have none.

j_gene: TRBJ1-1; d_gene: NA; abundance: few; v_gene: TRBV7-9; CDR3aa: CASSSPDPENHTEAFF; CDR3nt: TGTGCCAGCAGCTCCCCAGACCCTGAAAACCACACTGAAGCTTTCTTT
j_gene: TRBJ1-5; d_gene: NA; abundance: few; v_gene: TRBV7-2; CDR3aa: CASSPPGGPDNQPQHF; CDR3nt: TGTGCCAGCAGCCCCCCTGGGGGGCCTGACAATCAGCCCCAGCATTTT
j_gene: TRBJ2-7; d_gene: NA; abundance: few; v_gene: TRBV4-1; CDR3aa: CASSQDGGHEQYF; CDR3nt: TGCGCCAGCAGCCAAGACGGGGGACACGAGCAGTACTTC
j_gene: TRBJ2-1; d_gene: TRBD2; abundance: few; v_gene: TRBV4-1; CDR3aa: CASSHNSERGNEQFF; CDR3nt: TGCGCCAGCAGCCACAACAGCGAGCGGGGTAATGAGCAGTTCTTC
j_gene: TRBJ1-1; d_gene: NA; abundance: few; v_gene: TRBV7-2; CDR3aa: CASSFRQGLPLTEAFF; CDR3nt: TGTGCCAGCAGCTTCCGGCAGGGCCTTCCCCTAACTGAAGCTTTCTTT
j_gene: TRBJ2-3; d_gene: NA; abundance: NA; v_gene: TRBV12-3/TRBV12-4; CDR3aa: CASSLSRPGQVTDTQYF; CDR3nt: TGTGCCAGCAGTTTAAGTAGACCGGGACAAGTCACAGATACGCAGTATTTT
j_gene: TRBJ2-2; d_gene: NA; abundance: few; v_gene: TRBV20-1; CDR3aa: CSANSGTVNTGELFF; CDR3nt: TGCAGTGCTAATTCCGGGACGGTGAACACCGGGGAGCTGTTTTTT
j_gene: TRBJ1-5; d_gene: TRBD1; abundance: few; v_gene: TRBV7-2; CDR3aa: CASSLGTGVAQPQHF; CDR3nt: TGTGCCAGCAGCTTGGGGACAGGGGTAGCCCAGCCCCAGCATTTT
j_gene: TRBJ2-3; d_gene: TRBD2; abundance: few; v_gene: TRBV27; CDR3aa: CASRGLAGRTDTQYF; CDR3nt: TGTGCCAGCAGAGGACTAGCGGGAAGAACAGATACGCAGTATTTT
j_gene: TRBJ1-1; d_gene: NA; abundance: few; v_gene: TRBV11-2; CDR3aa: CASSLDPSMNTEAFF; CDR3nt: TGTGCCAGCAGCTTAGATCCATCGATGAACACTGAAGCTTTCTTT
j_gene: TRBJ2-6; d_gene: NA; abundance: many; v_gene: TRBV20-1; CDR3aa: CSAPVWVTGANVLTF; CDR3nt: TGCAGTGCCCCCGTATGGGTCACTGGGGCCAACGTCCTGACTTTC
j_gene: TRBJ2-5; d_gene: NA; abundance: NA; v_gene: TRBV21-1; CDR3aa: CASSKGRTGQETQYF; CDR3nt: TGTGCCAGCAGCAAAGGAAGAACAGGCCAAGAGACCCAGTACTTC
j_gene: TRBJ1-5; d_gene: NA; abundance: many; v_gene: TRBV12-3/TRBV12-4; CDR3aa: CASSLDRIGQPQHF; CDR3nt: TGTGCCAGCAGTCTCGACAGGATAGGGCAGCCCCAGCATTTT
j_gene: TRBJ1-3; d_gene: NA; abundance: NA; v_gene: TRBV10-3; CDR3aa: CAITRGPNGGNTIYF; CDR3nt: TGTGCCATTACTCGGGGACCCAACGGTGGAAACACCATATATTTT
j_gene: TRBJ2-1; d_gene: TRBD2; abundance: many; v_gene: TRBV29-1; CDR3aa: CSVEPSGGFNEQFF; CDR3nt: TGCAGCGTTGAGCCTAGCGGGGGTTTCAATGAGCAGTTCTTC
j_gene: TRBJ2-1; d_gene: NA; abundance: NA; v_gene: TRBV6-5; CDR3aa: CASSYGGAGGNEQFF; CDR3nt: TGTGCCAGCAGTTACGGCGGGGCAGGTGGCAATGAGCAGTTCTTC
j_gene: TRBJ2-2; d_gene: TRBD2; abundance: NA; v_gene: TRBV4-1; CDR3aa: CASSPTSGGNTGELFF; CDR3nt: TGCGCCAGCAGCCCGACTAGCGGGGGAAACACCGGGGAGCTGTTTTTT
j_gene: TRBJ1-1; d_gene: NA; abundance: many; v_gene: TRBV7-2; CDR3aa: CASSLRRAEAFF; CDR3nt: TGTGCCAGCAGCCTACGGCGGGCTGAAGCTTTCTTT
j_gene: TRBJ1-2; d_gene: NA; abundance: many; v_gene: TRBV6-2/TRBV6-3; CDR3aa: CASTRPGNYGYTF; CDR3nt: TGTGCCAGCACTCGACCTGGTAACTATGGCTACACCTTC
j_gene: TRBJ2-1; d_gene: TRBD2; abundance: few; v_gene: TRBV12-3/TRBV12-4; CDR3aa: CASSWTSGYNEQFF; CDR3nt: TGTGCCAGCAGTTGGACTAGCGGGTACAATGAGCAGTTCTTC
j_gene: TRBJ2-5; d_gene: NA; abundance: many; v_gene: TRBV20-1; CDR3aa: CSARPLDSEETQYF; CDR3nt: TGCAGTGCTAGACCCCTGGACAGTGAAGAGACCCAGTACTTC
j_gene: TRBJ1-1; d_gene: NA; abundance: NA; v_gene: TRBV30; CDR3aa: CAWSPKRNTEAFF; CDR3nt: TGTGCCTGGAGCCCCAAGAGGAACACTGAAGCTTTCTTT
j_gene: TRBJ1-1; d_gene: NA; abundance: many; v_gene: TRBV28; CDR3aa: CASSLTGATEAFF; CDR3nt: TGTGCCAGCAGTTTAACCGGGGCGACTGAAGCTTTCTTT
j_gene: TRBJ1-2; d_gene: NA; abundance: NA; v_gene: TRBV29-1; CDR3aa: CSVEERQYYGYTF; CDR3nt: TGCAGCGTTGAAGAACGCCAGTATTATGGCTACACCTTC
j_gene: TRBJ2-7; d_gene: TRBD2; abundance: NA; v_gene: TRBV10-3; CDR3aa: CAISGLAGEQYF; CDR3nt: TGTGCCATCAGTGGACTAGCGGGGGAGCAGTACTTC
j_gene: TRBJ1-2; d_gene: NA; abundance: few; v_gene: TRBV4-2; CDR3aa: CASSQEEAGGYTF; CDR3nt: TGTGCCAGCAGCCAAGAGGAAGCCGGTGGCTACACCTTC
j_gene: TRBJ2-2; d_gene: NA; abundance: NA; v_gene: TRBV27; CDR3aa: CASTRLEGFTGELFF; CDR3nt: TGTGCCAGCACACGACTGGAGGGGTTCACCGGGGAGCTGTTTTTT